This TCR beta chain emerged from a study of blood T cell repertoires in COVID-19. CDR3 size: 13 residues. Trimming at V came to 3 bases and at J to 8 bases, leaving 0 bases not matched to a gene. Germline values: CDR1 SGHRS, CDR2 YFSETQ. Participants spanned ages about 18 to 100 years and resided in some 22 US areas. This clone was counted a few times. Generated by immunoSEQ multiplex PCR, the TCRdb table keeps only in-frame clones and is missing some. The data contain about 190,000 clones, approximately 84% of them singletons. This receptor was obtained from a woman aged 25 to 39 who had recovered from COVID-19. The J gene is TRBJ1-6, the V gene TRBV5-1; the match to TRBD1 covers 9 bases. The specimen was PBMCs or T cells enriched from blood (not recorded which). The CDR3 bases are TGCGCCAGCAGCTGGACAGGGGATTCACCCCTCCACTTT. Translated, it gives CASSWTGDSPLHF.